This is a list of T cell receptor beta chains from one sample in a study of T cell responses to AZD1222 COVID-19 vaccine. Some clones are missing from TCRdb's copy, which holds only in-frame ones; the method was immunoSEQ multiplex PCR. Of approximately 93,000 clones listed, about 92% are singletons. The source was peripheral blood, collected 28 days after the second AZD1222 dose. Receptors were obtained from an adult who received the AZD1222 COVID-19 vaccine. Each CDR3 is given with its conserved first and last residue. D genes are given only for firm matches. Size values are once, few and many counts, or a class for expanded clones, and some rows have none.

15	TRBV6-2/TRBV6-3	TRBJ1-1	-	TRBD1	TGTGCCAGCAGTTCCGGACAGGTCCCGAACACTGAAGCTTTCTTT	CASSSGQVPNTEAFF
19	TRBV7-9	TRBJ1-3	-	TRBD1	TGTGCCAGCAGCCCAGGGTGGGACAGGGGGCTTCGCTCTGGAAACACCATATATTTT	CASSPGWDRGLRSGNTIYF
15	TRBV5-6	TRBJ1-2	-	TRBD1	TGTGCCAGCAGCGCTGGACAGGCCTACTCAAGGGGCTACACCTTC	CASSAGQAYSRGYTF
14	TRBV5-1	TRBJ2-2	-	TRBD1	TGCGCCAGCTCCGGGACAGGGTACACCGGGGAGCTGTTTTTT	CASSGTGYTGELFF
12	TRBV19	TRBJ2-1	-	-	TGTGCCAGTAGTATAGGTGGTAATGAGCAGTTCTTC	CASSIGGNEQFF
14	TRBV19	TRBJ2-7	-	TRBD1	TGTGCCAGTAGTGCAGACAGGGACCAGAACGAGCAGTACTTC	CASSADRDQNEQYF
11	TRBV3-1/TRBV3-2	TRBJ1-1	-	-	TGTGCCAGCAGCCAAAGCGCTGAAGCTTTCTTT	CASSQSAEAFF
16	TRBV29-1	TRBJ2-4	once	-	TGCAGCGTTGAAGGTGGACAGCTACTAGCCAAAAACATTCAGTACTTC	CSVEGGQLLAKNIQYF
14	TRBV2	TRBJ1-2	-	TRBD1	TGTGCCAGCAGGGGGACAGGGGTCATCTATGGCTACACCTTC	CASRGTGVIYGYTF
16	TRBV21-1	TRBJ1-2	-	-	TGTGCCAGCAGCAGAGTAAGACGAGGGCGGGACTATGGCTACACCTTC	CASSRVRRGRDYGYTF
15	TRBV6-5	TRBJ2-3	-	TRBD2	TGTGCCAGCGGGTCGGGGCAGGGAGGGCCAGATACGCAGTATTTT	CASGSGQGGPDTQYF
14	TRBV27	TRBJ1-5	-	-	TGTGCCAGCAGTTTCGGCAGGGGCAATCAGCCCCAGCATTTT	CASSFGRGNQPQHF
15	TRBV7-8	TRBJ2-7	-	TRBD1	TGTGCCAGCAGCCAAGGGACAGGGGGCTCCAACGAGCAGTACTTC	CASSQGTGGSNEQYF
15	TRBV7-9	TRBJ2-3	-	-	TGTGCCAGCAGACAGTTACAGGGCCGCACAGATACGCAGTATTTT	CASRQLQGRTDTQYF
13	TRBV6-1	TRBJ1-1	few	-	TGTGCCAGCAGTGAAGGGCAGCTCACTGAAGCTTTCTTT	CASSEGQLTEAFF
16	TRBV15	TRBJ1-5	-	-	TGTGCCACCAGCAGAGCAGGGGCCGGGGGCAATCAGCCCCAGCATTTT	CATSRAGAGGNQPQHF
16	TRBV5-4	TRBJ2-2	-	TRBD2	TGTGCCAGCAGCCCACCTAGCGGGGACGGCACCGGGGAGCTGTTTTTT	CASSPPSGDGTGELFF
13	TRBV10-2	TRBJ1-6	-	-	TGCGCCAGCAGTGAGTCATCTTATTCACCCCTCCACTTT	CASSESSYSPLHF
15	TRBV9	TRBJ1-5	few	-	TGTGCCAGCAGCGTAAACAGAGATAGCAATCAGCCCCAGCATTTT	CASSVNRDSNQPQHF
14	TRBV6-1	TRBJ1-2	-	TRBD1	TGTGCCAGCAGTGAAACCCAGGGGGCCTATGGCTACACCTTC	CASSETQGAYGYTF
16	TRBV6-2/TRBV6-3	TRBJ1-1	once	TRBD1	TGTGCCAGCAGTTACGGGGACAGGGGTAAGAACACTGAAGCTTTCTTT	CASSYGDRGKNTEAFF
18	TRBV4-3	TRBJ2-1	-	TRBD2	TGCGCCAGCAGCCAAGAAGGAGTAGCGGGGGCCTCCTACAATGAGCAGTTCTTC	CASSQEGVAGASYNEQFF
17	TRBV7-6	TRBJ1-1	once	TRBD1	TGTGCCAGCAGCCCCACAACGGGGGGACAGGGTTACACTGAAGCTTTCTTT	CASSPTTGGQGYTEAFF
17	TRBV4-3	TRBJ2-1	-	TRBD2	TGCGCCAGCAGCCAAGAACTAGCGGGGGGGCTGGTGAATGAGCAGTTCTTC	CASSQELAGGLVNEQFF